In its sample, the clone carrying this TCR beta chain was seen a few times. The antigen is not known. This sample is drawn from a study of T cell repertoires in cytomegalovirus infection. Study-level background: Through public TCR beta signatures, both CMV infection and matching HLA type were indicated.

Findings and limits, study-wide: The ex vivo response was dominated by HLA-C-restricted CMV-specific TCR beta clonotypes. Carriage of CMV together with the relevant HLA was identifiable through cumulative public TCR beta family frequency.

Germline trimming cut 6 bases from V and 14 bases from J; bases unmatched to any gene: 14. CDR3 length equals 15 residues. In germline, CDR1 is MNHEY, CDR2 SVGEGT. TCRdb re-analysed the reads in MiXCR, keeping a single row per CDR3 protein. The repertoire holds more than 350,000 distinct CDR3 sequences, roughly 30% seen once, with approximately 14% in the top ten. Source material: PBMCs. The source of this sequence is a human donor in good health (CMV status not recorded). Some clones in this sample may be carry-over from other donors' samples. The chain is built from TRBV6-2 or TRBV6-3 and TRBJ1-4; 11 bases are shared with TRBD1. This CDR3 reads CASRLSGTGGYTLFF. The CDR3 DNA reads TGTGCCAGCAGATTATCCGGGACAGGGGGATATACGCTGTTTTTT.